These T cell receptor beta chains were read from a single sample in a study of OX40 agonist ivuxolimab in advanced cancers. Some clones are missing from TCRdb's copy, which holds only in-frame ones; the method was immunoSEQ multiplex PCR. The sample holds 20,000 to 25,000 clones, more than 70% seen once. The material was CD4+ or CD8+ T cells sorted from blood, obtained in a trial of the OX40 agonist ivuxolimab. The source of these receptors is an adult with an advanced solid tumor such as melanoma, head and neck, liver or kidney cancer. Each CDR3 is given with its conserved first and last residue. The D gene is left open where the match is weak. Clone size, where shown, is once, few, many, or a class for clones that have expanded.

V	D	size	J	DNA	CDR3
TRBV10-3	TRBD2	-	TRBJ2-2	TGTGCCATCAGTGAGTCGACACTAGCGTCCGGGGAGCTGTTTTTT	CAISESTLASGELFF
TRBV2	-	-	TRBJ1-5	TGTGCCAGCGCCAATTCCGCTATGGGCAATCAGCCCCAGCATTTT	CASANSAMGNQPQHF
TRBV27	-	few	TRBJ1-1	TGTGCCAGCAGTCCCGGGACGGGGAACACTGAAGCTTTCTTT	CASSPGTGNTEAFF
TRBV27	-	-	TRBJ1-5	TGTGCCAGCAGTTTCTTGGGGGCGCTGGGCAATCAGCCCCAGCATTTT	CASSFLGALGNQPQHF
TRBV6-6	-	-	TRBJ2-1	TGTGCCAGCAGAACCTCCGGGACGGACTTAGAGCAGTTCTTC	CASRTSGTDLEQFF
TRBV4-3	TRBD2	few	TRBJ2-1	TGCGCCAGCAGCCTACTAGCGGGAGGGCCGAATGAGCAGTTCTTC	CASSLLAGGPNEQFF
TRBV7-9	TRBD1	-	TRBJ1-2	TGTGCCAGCAGCGCTACGGACAGGGTTGATGGCTACACCTTC	CASSATDRVDGYTF
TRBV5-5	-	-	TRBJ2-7	TGTGCCAGCAGCTTGGGGCCGGGGGCCAACTCCTACGAGCAGTACTTC	CASSLGPGANSYEQYF
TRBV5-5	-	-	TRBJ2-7	TGTGCCAGCAGCTTGGGTCGAGGGTACAGGAGCTACGAGCAGTACTTC	CASSLGRGYRSYEQYF
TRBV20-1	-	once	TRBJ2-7	TGCAGTGCTCGGGATGCCTACGAGCAGTACTTC	CSARDAYEQYF